These 26 T cell receptor beta chains were all obtained from the same sample, sequenced in a study of CD8 T cells in Susac syndrome. Random hexamers were used to reverse transcribe about 0.5 to 1 ug of RNA. TCRdb re-analysed the immunoSEQ multiplex PCR reads in MiXCR, keeping a single row per CDR3 protein. The sample shows under 80,000 distinct CDR3 sequences, approximately 95% of them seen only once. The specimen was CD8+ T cells from PBMCs. The receptors were sampled from a human donor with multiple sclerosis.

The chain couples TRBV25-1 to TRBJ1-1; D is unresolved. This CDR3 has 11 residues. Trimming cost V 4 bases and J 4 bases, with 4 bases left between them. CDR1 and CDR2 from the germline V gene are MGHDK and SYGVNS. CDR3 protein: CASSGGTEAFF. For the CDR3, the DNA is TGTGCCAGCAGTGGGGGCACTGAAGCTTTCTTT.

The V gene is TRBV29-1, the J gene TRBJ1-2, with 10 bases fitting TRBD1. The CDR3 totals 11 residues. Per the germline V gene, CDR1 is SQVTM and CDR2 is ANQGSEA. The trim removed 6 bases at V and 8 bases at J, leaving 3 bases unmatched. CDR3 DNA: TGCAGCGTGGGGGACAGGGGCGGCTACACCTTC. Its protein is CSVGDRGGYTF.

The rearrangement links TRBV29-1 to TRBJ2-1; D unclear. V was trimmed by 5 bases and J by 5 bases, leaving 7 bases between them. Germline CDR1 and CDR2: SQVTM and ANQGSEA. This CDR3 is 11 amino acids long. CDR3 sequence reads: CSVYIDNEQFF. The CDR3 region has the DNA TGCAGCGTTTACATAGACAATGAGCAGTTCTTC.

Only one count was recorded for this clonotype. CDR3: CASSRGGDFEQYF. CDR3 nucleotides: TGTGCCAGCAGCCGAGGGGGGGATTTCGAGCAGTACTTC. The V gene is TRBV13, the J gene TRBJ2-7, with TRBD2 as a possible D gene (7 bases). Germline lookup yields CDR1 PRHDT and CDR2 FYEKMQ (reference sequence). The CDR3 has 13 residues. V was shortened by 5 bases and J by 6 bases, with 14 bases between the two germline ends.

The CDR3 reads CASSFSRNEQFF. Written as DNA, the CDR3 is TGTGCCAGCAGTTTTTCGAGGAATGAGCAGTTCTTC. The V gene is TRBV27, the J gene TRBJ2-1; D is unclear. Germline V gives CDR1 MNHEY, CDR2 SMNVEV (reference sequence). V lost 3 bases and J 7 bases, leaving 7 bases between the germline ends. The CDR3 has 12 amino acids.

This clonotype occurred a few times. The rearrangement joins TRBV4-1 to TRBJ2-7, with D possibly matching TRBD1 (6 bases). The V gene's germline CDR1 is MGHRA and CDR2 YSYEKL. CDR3 length: 15 residues. V lost 1 base and J lost 0, with 10 bases in between. CDR3 sequence: CASSQGQDSSYEQYF. For the CDR3, the DNA is TGCGCCAGCAGCCAAGGACAGGACAGCTCCTACGAGCAGTACTTC.

The rearrangement uses TRBV29-1 and TRBJ1-2; D may be TRBD1 (5 bases). The CDR3 runs to 12 residues. Per germline, CDR1 SQVTM and CDR2 ANQGSEA. The V end was cut by 2 bases, the J end by 4 bases, with 8 bases between. The CDR3 DNA reads as TGCAGCGTTGAACAGGGACCCTATGGCTACACCTTC. It yields the protein CSVEQGPYGYTF.

The chain carries TRBV5-1 and TRBJ2-3, with TRBD2 identical over 10 bases. V was clipped by 4 bases and J by 0 bases; unmatched bases: 5. Germline CDR1 SGHRS, CDR2 YFSETQ. This CDR3 contains 16 residues. Here the CDR3 reads CASSNGLAVSTDTQYF. CDR3 nucleotide sequence: TGCGCCAGCAGCAATGGACTAGCGGTTAGCACAGATACGCAGTATTTT.

The CDR3 region is CASSQMFDGPYEQYF. In DNA, the CDR3 is TGTGCCAGCAGCCAGATGTTCGACGGGCCCTACGAGCAGTACTTC. This chain joins TRBV13 and TRBJ2-7; D call uncertain. The CDR3 has 15 residues. The germline V and J ends were trimmed by 5 bases and 2 bases, with 16 bases remaining between them. Germline assignment: CDR1 PRHDT and CDR2 FYEKMQ (reference sequence). The full variable domain, rest sourced from reference TRBV13 and TRBJ2-7, is AAGVIQSPRHLIKEKRETATLKCYPIPRHDTVYWYQQGPGQDPQFLISFYEKMQSDKGSIPDRFSAQQFSDYHSELNMSSLELGDSALYFCASSQMFDGPYEQYFGPGTRLTVT.

The chain links TRBV5-6 to TRBJ2-5, with D possibly being TRBD2 (5 bases). The CDR3 is 13 amino acids. V was shortened by 2 bases and J by 8 bases, with 13 bases between the two germline ends. Looked up from germline, CDR1 is SGHDT and CDR2 is YYEEEE. CDR3 in amino acids: CASSFGFPGTQYF. The CDR3 DNA is TGTGCCAGCAGCTTTGGGTTCCCGGGAACCCAGTACTTC. The full variable domain, its missing parts supplied by reference TRBV5-6 and TRBJ2-5, is DAGVTQSPTHLIKTRGQQVTLRCSPKSGHDTVSWYQQALGQGPQFIFQYYEEEERQRGNFPDRFSGHQFPNYSSELNVNALLLGDSALYLCASSFGFPGTQYFGPGTRLLVL.

The chain combines TRBV6-5 with TRBJ2-1; tentative D call: TRBD2 (6 bases). Trimming pared 2 bases from V and 9 bases from J, leaving 11 bases between. This CDR3 is built from 13 residues. Germline CDR1 MNHEY, CDR2 SVGAGI. As DNA, the CDR3 is TGTGCCAGCAGTTACCAGAAAGCGGGTGAGCAGTTCTTC. Protein: CASSYQKAGEQFF.

The chain is built from TRBV12-3 or TRBV12-4 and TRBJ2-1; TRBD2 matches at 9 bases. V lost 3 bases to trimming and J lost 7 bases; unmatched junction nucleotides: 10. The CDR3 runs to 16 residues. The CDR3 DNA follows: TGTGCCAGCAGTTTTCGGGGCCTAGCGGGAATTAATGAGCAGTTCTTC. Protein sequence: CASSFRGLAGINEQFF.

The chain uses TRBV15 and TRBJ2-1; D is perhaps TRBD1 (5 bases). The CDR3 loop spans 15 amino acids. The germline V gene encodes CDR1 LNHNV and CDR2 YYDKDF (reference sequence). The V end was cut by 7 bases, the J end by 9 bases, with 22 bases between. For the CDR3, the DNA is TGTGCCACCAATTCCGCCCCGGCAGGGCGGAGTGAGCAGTTCTTC. Translating it yields CATNSAPAGRSEQFF.

The sample holds one count of this clonotype. The J gene is TRBJ1-2, the V gene TRBV27; possible D gene TRBD1, 6 bases. Looked up from germline, CDR1 is MNHEY and CDR2 is SMNVEV (reference sequence). Trimming took 6 bases from V and 4 from J, leaving 15 bases between them. The CDR3 sequence is 14 residues long. The CDR3 nucleotides are TGTGCCAGCAGCGTAACAGGGATCGGCTATGGCTACACCTTC. Translation gives CASSVTGIGYGYTF.

The rearrangement joins TRBV30 to TRBJ2-1; D not certain. The CDR3 consists of 13 residues. The germline V and J ends were trimmed by 0 bases and 8 bases, with 11 bases remaining between them. Germline loops: CDR1 GTSNPN, CDR2 SVGIG (reference sequence). The CDR3 DNA sequence: TGTGCCTGGAGTGTGGATCTAGAAGATGAGCAGTTCTTC. Amino acid sequence: CAWSVDLEDEQFF.

CDR3 in DNA: TGTGCCAACAAAGAGATTAACACCGGGGAGCTGTTTTTT. It yields the protein CANKEINTGELFF. The chain joins TRBV2 to TRBJ2-2; no firm D call. V lost 10 bases, J lost 2 bases, and 11 bases lay in between. CDR1 is SNHLY and CDR2 is FYNNEI in the germline V gene. This CDR3 is 13 amino acids long. Supplemented by reference TRBV2 and TRBJ2-2, the full variable domain reads EPEVTQTPSHQVTQMGQEVILRCVPISNHLYFYWYRQILGQKVEFLVSFYNNEISEKSEIFDDQFSVERPDGSNFTLKIRSTKLEDSAMYFCANKEINTGELFFGEGSRLTVL.

The chain recombines TRBV14 with TRBJ2-7; unclear D gene. The germline V and J ends were trimmed by 5 bases and 0 bases, with 11 bases remaining between them. Looked up from germline, CDR1 is SGHDN and CDR2 is FVKESK. There are 14 residues in the CDR3. The CDR3: CASSSYPPSYEQYF. The CDR3 DNA sequence: TGTGCCAGCAGCTCCTATCCTCCCTCCTACGAGCAGTACTTC. Using reference TRBV14 and TRBJ2-7 for the parts outside the CDR3, the full variable domain is EAGVTQFPSHSVIEKGQTVTLRCDPISGHDNLYWYRRVMGKEIKFLLHFVKESKQDESGMPNNRFLAERTGGTYSTLKVQPAELEDSGVYFCASSSYPPSYEQYFGPGTRLTVT.

This clonotype was observed a single time. The rearrangement links TRBV29-1 to TRBJ2-1; D uncertain. CDR1 and CDR2 (germline): SQVTM, ANQGSEA. This CDR3 is built from 13 residues. Trimming removed 5 bases from V and 0 bases from J, with 8 bases in between. The CDR3 nucleotides read TGCAGCGTTACCTTCCCCTCCTACAATGAGCAGTTCTTC. It specifies CSVTFPSYNEQFF.

The V gene is TRBV29-1, the J gene TRBJ2-5; 9 positions agree with TRBD1. CDR1 and CDR2 from the germline V gene are SQVTM and ANQGSEA. With V trimmed by 1 base and J by 2 bases, 8 bases remained unmatched. The CDR3 runs to 16 residues. The CDR3, as DNA: TGCAGCGTTGAAGGCGGTACAGGGGGCGAGCAAGAGACCCAGTACTTC. It translates to CSVEGGTGGEQETQYF.

V is TRBV29-1 and J is TRBJ2-7, with no clear D. CDR1 and CDR2 from the germline V gene are SQVTM and ANQGSEA. The V gene lost 4 bases and the J gene lost 1 base, with 8 bases spanning the gap. This CDR3 has 12 amino acids. CDR3 in DNA: TGCAGCGTTGGGGAACAGTCCTACGAGCAGTACTTC. Translating it yields CSVGEQSYEQYF.

The chain carries TRBV7-9 and TRBJ2-7; 7 bases match TRBD1. This CDR3 region has 14 residues. J lost 3 bases, V lost 4 bases, and 6 bases had no gene match. Per germline, CDR1 SEHNR and CDR2 FQNEAQ (reference sequence). CDR3 DNA sequence: TGTGCCAGCAGCTCGGGACAGACCCTCTACGAGCAGTACTTC. Its translation: CASSSGQTLYEQYF.

The chain has TRBV19 and TRBJ1-1; D uncertain. This CDR3 is built from 13 residues. V dropped 11 bases and J dropped 1 base, with 14 bases sitting between them. In germline, CDR1 is LNHDA, CDR2 SQIVND (reference sequence). Here the CDR3 reads CAVGSLGNTEAFF. The CDR3 DNA sequence: TGTGCCGTCGGGTCACTGGGGAACACTGAAGCTTTCTTT.

The J gene is TRBJ2-7, the V gene TRBV4-3; no clear D gene. The CDR3 runs 15 residues. Trimming stripped 2 bases from V and 3 bases from J, with 14 bases between. CDR1 and CDR2 from the germline V gene are LGHNA and YSLEER. CDR3 protein: CASSQSWQPNYEQYF. The CDR3 region has the DNA TGCGCCAGCAGCCAATCCTGGCAGCCCAACTACGAGCAGTACTTC.

The chain is built from TRBV6-2 or TRBV6-3 and TRBJ2-1; either TRBD1 or TRBD2 may supply D (5 bases each). Germline CDR1 is MNHEY and CDR2 is SVGEGT. Trimming took 2 bases from V and 0 from J, leaving 8 bases between them. The CDR3 length is 15 residues. CDR3 sequence (DNA): TGTGCCAGCAGTTACCGGGGCATCTCCTACAATGAGCAGTTCTTC. As protein: CASSYRGISYNEQFF.

This chain connects TRBV7-9 to TRBJ2-5; D tentatively fits TRBD1 or TRBD2 (5 bases each). Germline CDR1 and CDR2: SEHNR and FQNEAQ (reference sequence). Trimming cost V 1 base and J 2 bases, with 17 bases left between them. The CDR3 runs to 17 residues. The CDR3 DNA sequence: TGTGCCAGCAGCTTAGACGTCTCGGGACGGTCACAAGAGACCCAGTACTTC. Protein: CASSLDVSGRSQETQYF. The full variable domain, rest sourced from reference TRBV7-9 and TRBJ2-5, is DTGVSQNPRHKITKRGQNVTFRCDPISEHNRLYWYRQTLGQGPEFLTYFQNEAQLEKSRLLSDRFSAERPKGSFSTLEIQRTEQGDSAMYLCASSLDVSGRSQETQYFGPGTRLLVL.

J is TRBJ2-3 and V is TRBV29-1; D unclear. Trimming pared 5 bases from V and 4 bases from J, leaving 13 bases between. There are 13 residues in the CDR3. Looked up from germline, CDR1 is SQVTM and CDR2 is ANQGSEA. CDR3 in amino acids: CSVLYVGADTQYF. The CDR3 nucleotides are TGCAGCGTTCTTTACGTGGGCGCAGATACGCAGTATTTT.